Following are 27 T cell receptor beta chains from one sample sequenced in a study of cytomegalovirus exposure and HLA in healthy donors. Primers: 60 Vbeta forward and 13 Jbeta reverse. Profiling relied on immunoSEQ multiplex PCR, and the TCRdb table lists in-frame clones only, not all of them. This sample has approximately 150,000 clones; 82% occur once, and the top ten carry roughly 9.7%. Sequenced material: PBMCs. The receptors stem from a woman in her sixties in good health and CMV-seropositive.

The chain carries TRBV5-6 and TRBJ1-3; possible D gene TRBD1, 5 bases. This CDR3 is 16 amino acids long. The germline CDR1 and CDR2 sequences are SGHDT and YYEEEE. V lost 0 bases, J lost 1 base, and 11 bases lay in between. This chain's CDR3 is CASSLGQPFSGNTIYF. The CDR3 DNA reads TGTGCCAGCAGCTTGGGACAGCCGTTTTCTGGAAACACCATATATTTT. Full variable domain (remainder filled in from reference TRBV5-6 and TRBJ1-3): DAGVTQSPTHLIKTRGQQVTLRCSPKSGHDTVSWYQQALGQGPQFIFQYYEEEERQRGNFPDRFSGHQFPNYSSELNVNALLLGDSALYLCASSLGQPFSGNTIYFGEGSWLTVV.

The chain employs TRBV7-3 and TRBJ2-2, with TRBD1 identical over 10 bases. Germline-derived CDR1 and CDR2 are SGHTA and FQGTGA. With V trimmed by 6 bases and J by 3 bases, 4 bases remained unmatched. The CDR3 is 15 amino acids. In nucleotides, the CDR3 is TGTGCCAGCAGTAGGGGGACAGGGGACACCGGGGAGCTGTTTTTT. It codes for CASSRGTGDTGELFF.

V is TRBV5-4 and J is TRBJ2-2, with D perhaps TRBD2 (6 bases). Trimming removed 0 bases at V and 7 bases at J, with 13 bases between. The CDR3 is 15 amino acids. Germline V gives CDR1 SGHNT, CDR2 YYREEE (reference sequence). The CDR3 sequence is CASSLVAGRDGELFF. In DNA form, the CDR3 reads TGTGCCAGCAGCTTGGTTGCGGGAAGGGACGGGGAGCTGTTTTTT. The complete variable domain, with remaining parts taken from reference TRBV5-4 and TRBJ2-2, reads ETGVTQSPTHLIKTRGQQVTLRCSSQSGHNTVSWYQQALGQGPQFIFQYYREEENGRGNFPPRFSGLQFPNYSSELNVNALELDDSALYLCASSLVAGRDGELFFGEGSRLTVL.

This clone occurred once. The chain uses TRBV5-8 and TRBJ2-1; 9 nucleotides line up with TRBD1. From germline, CDR1 is SGHTS and CDR2 YDEGEE. This CDR3 has 15 residues. Germline trimming cut 2 bases from V and 10 bases from J; bases unmatched to any gene: 10. The CDR3 reads CASSFGGTGFWEQFF. The CDR3 region has the DNA TGTGCCAGCAGCTTCGGAGGGACAGGGTTTTGGGAGCAGTTCTTC.

A note on this clone: As the CDR3 is not closed by the conserved phenylalanine or tryptophan, this likely results from a read error. The limits of the CDR3 on the DNA are not certain, so only TCRdb's listed CDR3 is given. The V call is TRBV7-2, the J call TRBJ2-4; the D call in the table, TRBD2, was not verified against the DNA. Germline V CDR1 and CDR2: SGHTA, FQGNSA. The CDR3 length is 12 residues, termini included. CDR3 region: CASSYTGGSAYV.

This clone was seen only a few times. The V gene is TRBV27, the J gene TRBJ2-5; D gene unclear. The germline gives CDR1 MNHEY, CDR2 SMNVEV (reference sequence). Deletions cut 4 bases from V and 0 bases from J, with 15 bases between. There are 16 residues in the CDR3. CDR3 DNA sequence: TGTGCCAGCAGTTCTCACACCCGTCAGGACCAAGAGACCCAGTACTTC. Translated: CASSSHTRQDQETQYF.

The rearrangement uses TRBV20-1 and TRBJ1-2; 9 bases agree with TRBD1. In germline, CDR1 is DFQATT, CDR2 SNEGSKA (reference sequence). The CDR3 sequence is 11 residues long. Trimming took 6 bases from V and 7 from J; bases not matched to a gene: 3. CDR3 nucleotide sequence: TGCAGTGCCACGACAGGGGGTGGCTACACCTTC. Encoded protein: CSATTGGGYTF.

The gene calls are TRBV28 and TRBJ2-2, with D perhaps TRBD1 (5 bases). CDR1 MDHEN and CDR2 SYDVKM come from the germline V gene. V was trimmed by 5 bases and J by 0 bases, leaving 7 bases between them. The CDR3 is made up of 14 amino acids. The CDR3 bases are TGTGCCAGCAGTACCAGGGCGAACACCGGGGAGCTGTTTTTT. The encoded protein is CASSTRANTGELFF. The entire variable domain, with the rest obtained from reference TRBV28 and TRBJ2-2, is as follows: DVKVTQSSRYLVKRTGEKVFLECVQDMDHENMFWYRQDPGLGLRLIYFSYDVKMKEKGDIPEGYSVSREKKERFSLILESASTNQTSMYLCASSTRANTGELFFGEGSRLTVL.

The chain links TRBV28 to TRBJ2-5, with D perhaps TRBD1 (6 bases). V lost 6 bases and J 4 bases, leaving 15 bases between the germline ends. Germline loops: CDR1 MDHEN, CDR2 SYDVKM. CDR3 length: 14 residues. The CDR3 region is CASSPYRAAETQYF. The CDR3 region has the DNA TGTGCCAGCAGCCCCTACAGGGCCGCAGAGACCCAGTACTTC.

The chain employs TRBV27 and TRBJ2-7; a weak D match, TRBD2 (6 bases). V dropped 6 bases and J dropped 7 bases, with 22 bases sitting between them. This CDR3 region has 15 residues. Germline V lookup: CDR1 MNHEY, CDR2 SMNVEV (reference sequence). CDR3 sequence: CASSQRMGGVLEQYF. DNA of the CDR3: TGTGCCAGCAGCCAAAGAATGGGAGGAGTCTTAGAGCAGTACTTC.

The CDR3 bases are TGCGCCAGCAGTGTTCTAGCGGGAACACCAGATACGCAGTATTTT. This encodes CASSVLAGTPDTQYF. The chain employs TRBV10-2 and TRBJ2-3; TRBD2 aligns across 9 bases. Germline values: CDR1 WSHSY, CDR2 SAAADI. The J segment lost 4 bases and the V segment lost 4 bases, leaving 6 bases of the junction unmatched. The CDR3 sequence is 15 residues long.

Comment on this clone: This likely reflects a read error, since a far larger clone is one base away. The J gene is TRBJ2-5, the V gene TRBV28; 9 nucleotides line up with TRBD2. The J call may not be correct, given that the DNA end is closer to TRBJ2-7. The CDR3 extends over 15 amino acids. Germline lookup yields CDR1 MDHEN and CDR2 SYDVKM. The CDR3 spells CASAPLGGRDYEQYF. The CDR3 DNA reads TGTGCCAGCGCCCCCCTGGGCGGGAGGGACTACGAGCAGTACTTC.

The chain couples TRBV5-1 to TRBJ1-1, with D tentatively TRBD1 (6 bases). CDR1 is SGHRS and CDR2 is YFSETQ in the germline V gene. The CDR3 is 14 residues long. Deletions cut 0 bases from V and 11 bases from J, with 17 bases between. The CDR3, as DNA: TGCGCCAGCAGCTTGGGGGACAAGGGGGACCTCGCTTTCTTT. This translates into CASSLGDKGDLAFF.

The J gene is TRBJ1-5, the V gene TRBV28, with 7 positions matching TRBD1. This CDR3 spans 16 amino acids. V gave up 1 base and J gave up 5 bases; unmatched junction bases: 8. Looked up from germline, CDR1 is MDHEN and CDR2 is SYDVKM. CDR3: CASSLSPTGLDQPQHF. The CDR3 DNA sequence: TGTGCCAGCAGTTTATCCCCGACAGGGTTGGATCAGCCCCAGCATTTT.

The chain employs TRBV6-6 and TRBJ2-7; tentative D call: TRBD1 (6 bases). V lost 6 bases and J 7 bases, leaving 10 bases between the germline ends. This CDR3 has 11 residues. From germline, CDR1 is MNHNY and CDR2 SVGAGI (reference sequence). CDR3 amino acids: CASSLGQEQYF. The CDR3 DNA sequence: TGTGCCAGCAGCCTTGGACAGGAGCAGTACTTC.

The rearrangement uses TRBV5-5 and TRBJ1-3; TRBD1 matches at 8 bases. The CDR3 loop spans 15 amino acids. Trimming removed 3 bases from V and 7 bases from J; junction bases left unmatched: 9. From germline, CDR1 is SGHKS and CDR2 YYEKEE (reference sequence). This CDR3 reads CASSWRGQGENTIYF. CDR3 DNA: TGTGCCAGCAGCTGGAGAGGACAGGGTGAGAACACCATATATTTT.

V and J are TRBV5-1 and TRBJ1-1; 7 bases are shared with TRBD1. J lost 4 bases, V lost 4 bases, and 10 bases had no gene match. Looked up from germline, CDR1 is SGHRS and CDR2 is YFSETQ. This CDR3 region has 15 residues. The CDR3 spells CASSAGTVAATEAFF. CDR3 DNA: TGCGCCAGCAGCGCTGGGACAGTAGCGGCCACTGAAGCTTTCTTT.

This clone was seen just once. V is TRBV5-6 and J is TRBJ2-7; D perhaps matches TRBD2 (6 bases). This CDR3 contains 13 residues. Germline CDR1 reads SGHDT; CDR2 reads YYEEEE. V was cut by 4 bases and J by 1 base, with 9 bases left in between. CDR3 region: CASSPLASYEQYF. Written as DNA, the CDR3 is TGTGCCAGCAGCCCACTAGCTTCCTACGAGCAGTACTTC.

As to this clone: Mismatch with germline at one junction end may stem from a read error. The genes are TRBV5-4 and TRBJ2-7; no firm D call. CDR1 and CDR2 (germline): SGHNT, YYREEE (reference sequence). The CDR3 is 9 amino acids. The CDR3 region has the DNA TGTGCCAGCAGCTGTCGCACGGACTTC. It specifies CASSCRTDF.

This sequence joins TRBV21-1 and TRBJ2-6; TRBD1, the table's D call, was not compared with the DNA. TRBV21-1 is noted as a pseudogene. There are 16 residues in the CDR3. The DNA of the CDR3 is TGTGCCAGCAGCAAGCAGGGGGCTGAGGGGGCCAACGTCCTGACTTTC. It specifies CASSKQGAEGANVLTF.

The rearrangement uses TRBV7-2 and TRBJ1-2; a possible D gene is TRBD1 (6 bases). The germline V and J ends were trimmed by 2 bases and 9 bases, with 13 bases remaining between them. The CDR3 totals 13 residues. The germline V gene encodes CDR1 SGHTA and CDR2 FQGNSA. The chain's CDR3 is CASSLRTAPSYTF. CDR3 sequence (DNA): TGTGCCAGCAGCTTAAGGACAGCGCCCAGCTACACCTTC.

This chain uses TRBV27 with TRBJ2-7; 9 bases are shared with TRBD1. Per germline, CDR1 MNHEY and CDR2 SMNVEV (reference sequence). The CDR3 consists of 15 residues. J gave up 0 bases and V 5 bases, and 5 bases lay outside the gene matches. DNA of the CDR3: TGTGCCAGCAGTAGGGGGACAGGGCTCTCCTACGAGCAGTACTTC. Its translation: CASSRGTGLSYEQYF.

The rearrangement joins TRBV18 to TRBJ2-7, with TRBD2 identical over 10 bases. There are 12 residues in the CDR3. V was clipped by 4 bases and J by 6 bases; unmatched bases: 0. CDR1 and CDR2 from the germline V gene are KGHSH and LQKENI. CDR3 protein: CASSRTSGEQYF. CDR3 bases: TGTGCCAGCTCACGGACTAGCGGCGAGCAGTACTTC.

The chain couples TRBV9 to TRBJ2-6; the D gene is possibly TRBD1 (5 bases). Deletions cut 3 bases from V and 1 base from J, with 11 bases between. CDR1 is SGDLS, CDR2 YYNGEE, per germline. The CDR3 runs to 16 residues. The CDR3 loop reads CASSAGPGSGANVLTF. The CDR3 bases are TGTGCCAGCAGCGCCGGTCCAGGGTCTGGGGCCAACGTCCTGACTTTC.

The chain joins TRBV7-2 to TRBJ2-7, with 8 bases lining up with TRBD2. Germline V lookup: CDR1 SGHTA, CDR2 FQGNSA. The CDR3 is 16 residues long. V shed 1 base and J 1 base; nucleotides not matched to a gene: 6. The CDR3 protein is CASSLESASGSYEQYF. The CDR3 DNA reads as TGTGCCAGCAGCTTAGAAAGCGCTAGCGGGTCCTACGAGCAGTACTTC.

The chain employs TRBV30 and TRBJ1-1; D is uncertain. CDR1 and CDR2 from the germline V gene are GTSNPN and SVGIG (reference sequence). The CDR3 is 13 residues long. V shed 2 bases and J shed 2 bases, with 9 bases lying between them. The CDR3 sequence is CAWSLSVNTEAFF. The DNA of the CDR3 is TGTGCCTGGAGTCTCTCTGTAAACACTGAAGCTTTCTTT.

The sample holds one count of this clone. The V and J genes are TRBV7-2 and TRBJ2-4; a weak D match, TRBD1 (5 bases). This CDR3 spans 12 amino acids. V gave up 1 base and J gave up 7 bases, with 5 bases separating them. Germline CDR1 reads SGHTA; CDR2 reads FQGNSA. The CDR3 nucleotides are TGTGCCAGCAGCTTAGAGGGGAACATTCAGTACTTC. It codes for CASSLEGNIQYF.